Below are 22 T cell receptor beta chains sequenced from a single sample in a study of human T cells and chemical hapten exposure (dated by TCRdb to about 2021). Libraries were constructed by RACE. For sequencing, a NextSeq 500 was employed. The public reads were quality trimmed at Q25 with fastp and then assembled into clones with MiXCR by TCRdb, keeping productive beta chains. Rows matching on CDR3 protein sequence are summarized as one entry with the most common DNA and genes. A total of 350,000 to 400,000 distinct CDR3 sequences appear in this sample, 5.1% of them only once. The ten largest account for 2.5% to 3% of the sample. The sample's time point, from its label and the paper: pre-sensitization, week 0. This sample's treatment or condition label indicates: therapeutic diphenylcyclopropenone sensitization with weekly scalp DPC. The source material was whole blood, sampled in connection with sensitization to the hapten diphenylcyclopropenone (DPC). Source of these receptors: a woman aged 50 to 60 with alopecia areata. Some clones in this sample may be carry-over from other donors' samples.

This clonotype has just a few counts. The rearrangement joins TRBV4-3 to TRBJ2-7; D may be TRBD2 (5 bases). V dropped 0 bases and J dropped 3 bases, with 12 bases sitting between them. This CDR3 is 15 amino acids long. CDR1 LGHNA and CDR2 YSLEER come from the germline V gene. The CDR3 region is CASSQDKDWRYEQYF. The CDR3 DNA reads TGCGCCAGCAGCCAAGACAAGGACTGGCGCTACGAGCAGTACTTC.

This clonotype was picked up a small number of times. The chain carries TRBV10-2 and TRBJ1-3; 10 nucleotides match TRBD1. Germline CDR1 and CDR2: WSHSY and SAAADI. The ends lost 6 bases at V and 2 bases at J; junction bases unmatched: 16. The CDR3 length is 19 residues. CDR3 DNA: TGCGCCAGCAGAGCTATCCGGGACAGGGGAGAATCTCCTGGAAACACCATATATTTT. It translates to CASRAIRDRGESPGNTIYF.

This clonotype appeared many times. V and J are TRBV12-5 and TRBJ2-1; 11 positions agree with TRBD2. The germline V gene encodes CDR1 LGHNT and CDR2 FRNRAP. Unmatched junction bases numbered 5, after V lost 1 base and J lost 3 bases. The CDR3 is 17 residues long. The CDR3 DNA is TGTGCTAGTGGTTTGGCTATTACTAGCGGGAGCTACAATGAGCAGTTCTTC. Its protein is CASGLAITSGSYNEQFF.

This clonotype has just a few counts. This chain joins TRBV4-3 and TRBJ1-4; D call uncertain. The germline V gene has CDR1 LGHNA and CDR2 YSLEER. The CDR3 sequence is 15 residues long. The V end was cut by 1 base, the J end by 2 bases, with 8 bases between. This CDR3 is CASSQVRVTNEKLFF. As DNA, the CDR3 is TGCGCCAGCAGCCAAGTGAGGGTGACTAATGAAAAACTGTTTTTT.

Worth noting for this clonotype: A much larger clone differs by one base, so this may be a read error. DNA of the CDR3: TGTGCCTGCCTCGGCAGGTTGGAAGAGACCCAGTACTTC. Residues: CACLGRLEETQYF. V usage is TRBV5-5 and J usage is TRBJ2-5; D is uncertain. The germline CDR1 and CDR2 sequences are SGHKS and YYEKEE (reference sequence). CDR3 length: 13 residues. The V and J ends lost 10 bases and 3 bases respectively, with 16 bases between them.

This clonotype was picked up many times. This rearrangement joins TRBV6-1 to TRBJ2-7; TRBD1 matches 10 bases. Germline-derived CDR1 and CDR2 are MNHNS and SASEGT. The V and J ends lost 3 bases and 2 bases, in that order; junction bases with no gene match: 4. The CDR3 has 15 amino acids. CDR3 coding DNA: TGTGCCAGCAGTGAGTTCGGGACAGGGGCCTACGAGCAGTACTTC. It encodes CASSEFGTGAYEQYF.

There are many counts of this clonotype. The V gene is TRBV2, the J gene TRBJ2-7; D call uncertain. The ends were cut back, 7 bases at V and 1 base at J, with 11 bases in the middle. The CDR3 loop spans 13 amino acids. The germline CDR1 and CDR2 sequences are SNHLY and FYNNEI. The CDR3 DNA is TGTGCCAGCAATCTGGGGTGGTCCTACGAGCAGTACTTC. This translates into CASNLGWSYEQYF.

This clonotype was seen more than once but under ten times. The rearrangement joins TRBV7-9 to TRBJ2-7; 7 bases agree with TRBD2. CDR1 and CDR2 from the germline V gene are SEHNR and FQNEAQ (reference sequence). The CDR3 totals 14 residues. V lost 4 bases and J lost 3; bases outside the gene matches: 6. CDR3 amino acids: CASSSPGLDYEQYF. CDR3 DNA: TGTGCCAGCAGCTCCCCCGGACTAGACTACGAGCAGTACTTC.

This chain uses TRBV12-3 or TRBV12-4 with TRBJ2-7; D gene ambiguous. The V and J ends lost 0 bases and 6 bases respectively, with 15 bases between them. The CDR3 runs 15 residues. The CDR3 loop is CASSLARTSTSEQYF. For the CDR3, the DNA is TGTGCCAGCAGTTTAGCGAGGACCAGCACCAGCGAGCAGTACTTC.

This clonotype was detected only a few times. The chain carries TRBV12-3 or TRBV12-4 and TRBJ1-1; 10 positions agree with TRBD1. Trimming cost V 6 bases and J 3 bases; bases outside gene matches: 7. The CDR3 length is 15 residues. The chain's CDR3 is CASSRRDRGYTEAFF. The CDR3, as DNA: TGTGCCAGCAGCCGACGGGACAGGGGTTACACTGAAGCTTTCTTT.

In this sample, this clonotype turned up many times. This chain uses TRBV29-1 with TRBJ1-2; possible D gene TRBD1, 5 bases. Per the germline V gene, CDR1 is SQVTM and CDR2 is ANQGSEA. CDR3 length: 13 amino acids. The ends were cut back, 5 bases at V and 6 bases at J, with 16 bases in the middle. The CDR3 sequence is CSVPGSASDGYTF. The CDR3 nucleotides are TGCAGCGTTCCAGGGTCCGCCTCGGATGGCTACACCTTC.

This clonotype was detected ten times or more. The chain is built from TRBV5-5 and TRBJ1-2; 7 nucleotides align to TRBD1. CDR3 size: 15 residues. V trimming: 1 base; J trimming: 4 bases; junction bases outside the gene matches: 7. Germline V gene sequence: CDR1 SGHKS, CDR2 YYEKEE (reference sequence). The CDR3 DNA is TGTGCCAGCAGCTTGCAGGACAGGAGTAGCTATGGCTACACCTTC. It translates to CASSLQDRSSYGYTF.

This clonotype occurred many times. The gene calls are TRBV9 and TRBJ2-3; 10 positions agree with TRBD2. The length of the CDR3 is 17 residues. The V gene's germline CDR1 is SGDLS and CDR2 YYNGEE. The V segment lost 4 bases and the J segment 5 bases; nucleotides outside the gene matches: 13. CDR3 bases: TGTGCCAGCAGCCCGCACAGGACTAGCGGCGGTAAAGATACGCAGTATTTT. This encodes CASSPHRTSGGKDTQYF. The entire variable domain, with the rest obtained from reference TRBV9 and TRBJ2-3, is as follows: DSGVTQTPKHLITATGQRVTLRCSPRSGDLSVYWYQQSLDQGLQFLIQYYNGEERAKGNILERFSAQQFPDLHSELNLSSLELGDSALYFCASSPHRTSGGKDTQYFGPGTRLTVL.

In its sample, this clonotype was seen many times. V gene TRBV6-1 combines with J gene TRBJ2-5; 7 bases align to TRBD2. Germline V gene data show CDR1 as MNHNS and CDR2 as SASEGT. The CDR3 runs 17 residues. V shed 7 bases, J shed 1 base, and the junction held 15 bases outside the gene matches. CDR3 DNA: TGTGCCAGCAAGGAAACTAGCGCAGCCATCTCCCAAGAGACCCAGTACTTC. It codes for CASKETSAAISQETQYF.

In this sample, this clonotype turned up a few times. CDR3 nucleotide sequence: TGCAGTGCTAGAGATCGTGTAAATGAGCAGTTCTTC. Protein product: CSARDRVNEQFF. The chain is built from TRBV20-1 and TRBJ2-1; D uncertain. V lost 0 bases to trimming and J lost 7 bases, with 7 bases between them. The CDR3 has 12 residues. Germline CDR1 DFQATT, CDR2 SNEGSKA (reference sequence).

This clonotype was seen repeatedly, ten times or more. This chain links TRBV27 with TRBJ1-2; D is unresolved. CDR3 size: 12 residues. Per germline, CDR1 MNHEY and CDR2 SMNVEV (reference sequence). V was clipped by 8 bases and J by 8 bases, with 15 bases between them. CDR3 sequence: CASGRSNGGYTF. The CDR3 nucleotides read TGTGCCAGCGGACGAAGTAATGGCGGCTACACCTTC.

The genes are TRBV20-1 and TRBJ1-2; a possible D gene is TRBD1 (6 bases). Germline assignment: CDR1 DFQATT and CDR2 SNEGSKA (reference sequence). This CDR3 is 13 amino acids long. The V gene lost 5 bases and the J gene lost 8 bases, with 18 bases spanning the gap. The CDR3 loop is CSALGGGTYGYTF. CDR3 DNA: TGCAGTGCTCTGGGGGGCGGGACGTACGGCTACACCTTC.

At least ten counts were recorded for this clonotype. The rearrangement links TRBV12-3 or TRBV12-4 to TRBJ2-7, with D unclear. V was clipped by 6 bases and J by 5 bases, with 11 bases between them. The CDR3 runs to 12 residues. In nucleotides, the CDR3 is TGTGCCAGCAGCCACACTGGGGACGAGCAGTACTTC. This codes for CASSHTGDEQYF.

The table lists this clonotype with many counts. The chain couples TRBV4-2 to TRBJ2-3, with 11 bases matching TRBD2. V was pared by 4 bases and J by 0 bases, with 15 bases of the junction left unmatched. The CDR3 is 20 residues long. Germline CDR1 reads LGHNA; CDR2 reads YNFKEQ. CDR3 loop: CASSPEATSGAWGSTDTQYF. Here the CDR3 DNA reads TGTGCCAGCAGCCCAGAGGCGACTAGCGGGGCTTGGGGGAGCACAGATACGCAGTATTTT.

There are many counts of this clonotype. The rearrangement links TRBV5-5 to TRBJ2-5; 11 nucleotides align to TRBD1. The CDR3 totals 15 residues. The V and J ends lost 4 bases and 2 bases, in that order; junction bases with no gene match: 4. The germline V gene has CDR1 SGHKS and CDR2 YYEKEE (reference sequence). The CDR3 bases are TGTGCCAGCAGCAGGGGGACAGGGGGACAAGAGACCCAGTACTTC. This gives the protein CASSRGTGGQETQYF.

This clonotype was observed at least ten times. The genes are TRBV29-1 and TRBJ2-5; D is possibly TRBD2 (5 bases). Between the trimmed V and J ends, which lost 4 bases and 4 bases, there was a span of 13 bases. The CDR3 has 13 residues. In germline, CDR1 is SQVTM, CDR2 ANQGSEA. The DNA for the CDR3 is TGCAGCGTTGCCGGCGGGTCTCTAGAGACCCAGTACTTC. Amino acid sequence: CSVAGGSLETQYF.

This clonotype was counted many times. The gene calls are TRBV7-2 and TRBJ2-3; D may be TRBD2 (6 bases). V was cut by 3 bases and J by 1 base, with 11 bases left in between. In germline, CDR1 is SGHTA, CDR2 FQGNSA. The CDR3 extends over 15 amino acids. The CDR3 region is CASSFRASGTDTQYF. The CDR3, as DNA: TGTGCCAGCAGCTTTAGGGCTAGCGGCACAGATACGCAGTATTTT.